Below, one TCR beta chain is given with its context. These data come from a study of blood T cell repertoires in COVID-19. Germline V CDR1 and CDR2: KGHSH, LQKENI. This CDR3 comprises 15 residues. Trimming took 4 bases from V and 5 from J, leaving 14 bases between them. Libraries were prepared by immunoSEQ multiplex PCR; TCRdb keeps only in-frame clonotypes and omits some of them. This repertoire shows about 200,000 clones, approximately 88% found once; its top ten account for 27%. Input material: peripheral blood. V gene TRBV18 combines with J gene TRBJ1-4; D remains unclear. This sequence originates from a man between 40 and 49 years old with acute or convalescent COVID-19. The CDR3 is CASSQNRENNEKLFF. The CDR3 DNA reads as TGTGCCAGCTCACAAAACCGGGAGAACAATGAAAAACTGTTTTTT.